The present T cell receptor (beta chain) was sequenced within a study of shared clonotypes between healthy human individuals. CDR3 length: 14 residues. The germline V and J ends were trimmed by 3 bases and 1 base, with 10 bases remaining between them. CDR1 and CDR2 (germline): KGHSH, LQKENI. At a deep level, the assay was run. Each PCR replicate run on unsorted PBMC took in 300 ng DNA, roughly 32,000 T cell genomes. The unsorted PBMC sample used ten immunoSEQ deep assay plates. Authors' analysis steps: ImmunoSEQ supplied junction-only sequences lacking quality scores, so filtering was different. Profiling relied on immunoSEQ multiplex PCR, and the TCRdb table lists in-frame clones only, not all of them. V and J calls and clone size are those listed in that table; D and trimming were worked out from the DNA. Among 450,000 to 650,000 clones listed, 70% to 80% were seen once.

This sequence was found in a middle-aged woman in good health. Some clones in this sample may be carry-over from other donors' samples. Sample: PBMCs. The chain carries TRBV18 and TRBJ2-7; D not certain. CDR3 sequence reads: CASSPPSDSYEQYF. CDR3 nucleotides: TGTGCCAGCTCACCCCCGAGCGATTCCTACGAGCAGTACTTC.